The clone carrying this T cell receptor (beta chain) has a handful of counts. At one of its ends the junction is not consistent with the germline gene, which may arise from a read error. CDR3 length equals 14 residues. Germline V lookup: CDR1 SSHAT, CDR2 FNYEAQ (reference sequence). Data came from immunoSEQ multiplex PCR; TCRdb stores just in-frame clones and leaves some out. The sample lists 65,000 to 85,000 clones; 85% were seen once. The sample comes from a study of OX40 agonist ivuxolimab in advanced cancers. Background on the study: The treatment was a fully human IgG2 OX40 agonist, ivuxolimab.

This receptor was identified in an adult with an advanced solid tumor such as melanoma, head and neck, liver or kidney cancer. The sample here was CD4+ or CD8+ T cells sorted from blood, taken in a trial of the OX40 agonist ivuxolimab. The chain is built from TRBV7-7 and TRBJ2-5; D possibly matches TRBD1 or TRBD2 (5 bases each). DNA of the CDR3: TGTGCTAGCAGCTTGGGACGGTTGCAAGAGACCCAGTACTTC. This codes for CASSLGRLQETQYF.